These 25 T cell receptor beta chains were sequenced from one sample in a study of Ad26.COV2.S vaccination and SARS-CoV-2 variants. Treatment here: roughly 18 received Ad26.COV2.S at low or high dose, single or two shots; several received placebo; per-sample allocation not given. The investigators took samples on day 63 after the first vaccine or placebo injection. Data came from immunoSEQ multiplex PCR; TCRdb stores just in-frame clones and leaves some out. This repertoire shows some 390,000 clones, over 75% found once; its top ten account for 1.5% to 2%. The starting material was peripheral blood, obtained in a trial of Ad26.COV2.S vaccine versus placebo. All receptors come from a person aged 18-65 years who received the Ad26.COV2.S COVID-19 vaccine or a placebo.

The chain joins TRBV5-1 to TRBJ1-6; D gene unclear. The V end lost 0 bases, the J end lost 5 bases, and 9 bases lay between the germline ends. Germline V gene lookup returns CDR1 SGHRS and CDR2 YFSETQ. The CDR3 sequence is 15 residues long. CDR3 DNA: TGCGCCAGCAGCTTGGCGCAGACCAATAATTCACCCCTCCACTTT. It translates to CASSLAQTNNSPLHF.

V and J are TRBV5-1 and TRBJ1-3; the D gene is possibly TRBD1 (5 bases). Germline loops: CDR1 SGHRS, CDR2 YFSETQ. This CDR3 has 14 residues. Trimming took off 4 bases at V and 8 bases at J, with 16 bases between the two ends. The CDR3 DNA is TGCGCCAGCAGCACCACCGGGACGCGGGACACCATATATTTT. It encodes CASSTTGTRDTIYF.

The chain links TRBV20-1 to TRBJ2-3, with 8 bases fitting TRBD2. V lost 3 bases, J lost 2 bases, and 7 bases stayed unmatched. CDR3 length: 15 residues. Looked up from germline, CDR1 is DFQATT and CDR2 is SNEGSKA (reference sequence). The CDR3 reads CSASYTSGNTDTQYF. CDR3 nucleotides: TGCAGTGCTAGTTATACTAGCGGAAACACAGATACGCAGTATTTT.

V usage is TRBV7-9 and J usage is TRBJ1-2, with TRBD1 matching 8 bases. Germline V gives CDR1 SEHNR, CDR2 FQNEAQ (reference sequence). The CDR3 runs 12 residues. Trimming took 4 bases from V and 8 from J; bases not matched to a gene: 3. CDR3 protein: CASSSDRDGYTF. As DNA, the CDR3 is TGTGCCAGCAGCTCGGACAGGGACGGCTACACCTTC.

The chain uses TRBV10-3 and TRBJ2-7; D is unresolved. V was trimmed by 8 bases and J by 7 bases, leaving 12 bases between them. The CDR3 length is 11 residues. The germline gives CDR1 ENHRY, CDR2 SYGVKD. The CDR3 is CAISDSTEQYF. Written as DNA, the CDR3 is TGTGCCATCTCCGACTCTACGGAGCAGTACTTC.

The chain couples TRBV6-5 to TRBJ1-1; 7 bases are a match to TRBD1. CDR1 is MNHEY, CDR2 SVGAGI, per germline. CDR3 length equals 15 residues. Germline trimming cut 6 bases from V and 1 base from J; bases unmatched to any gene: 8. The CDR3 nucleotides are TGTGCCAGCAGATATTCCGGGACAGCGAACACTGAAGCTTTCTTT. Translated: CASRYSGTANTEAFF.

The rearrangement uses TRBV19 and TRBJ1-4; no definite D call. This CDR3 has 11 residues. Per the germline V gene, CDR1 is LNHDA and CDR2 is SQIVND (reference sequence). Trimming took 7 bases from V and 6 from J, leaving 6 bases between them. CDR3 DNA sequence: TGTGCCAGTACCTGGCATGAAAAACTGTTTTTT. Its protein is CASTWHEKLFF.

V usage is TRBV27 and J usage is TRBJ2-5; TRBD2 might be the D (6 bases). Germline-derived CDR1 and CDR2 are MNHEY and SMNVEV (reference sequence). This CDR3 region has 15 residues. Trimming stripped 2 bases from V and 3 bases from J, with 13 bases between. The CDR3 region has the DNA TGTGCCAGCAGTTTACCGGGAGACAGTGAAGAGACCCAGTACTTC. This encodes CASSLPGDSEETQYF.

V usage is TRBV7-8 and J usage is TRBJ2-3, with 15 bases fitting TRBD2. CDR1 SGHVS and CDR2 FQNEAQ come from the germline V gene. V gave up 3 bases and J gave up 5 bases; unmatched junction bases: 6. This CDR3 spans 17 amino acids. The CDR3 nucleotides read TGTGCCAGCAGCTTCCGGACTAGCGGGAGGGCCAGAGATACGCAGTATTTT. Translated: CASSFRTSGRARDTQYF.

The gene calls are TRBV18 and TRBJ2-1; TRBD1 aligns across 8 bases. There are 15 residues in the CDR3. V lost 2 bases, J lost 4 bases, and 4 bases stayed unmatched. Germline values: CDR1 KGHSH, CDR2 LQKENI. The CDR3 here is CASSPGQGAYNEQFF. CDR3 bases: TGTGCCAGCTCACCAGGGCAGGGGGCTTACAATGAGCAGTTCTTC.

The chain employs TRBV14 and TRBJ1-6; TRBD1 agrees at 8 bases. Germline V gives CDR1 SGHDN, CDR2 FVKESK. The trim removed 2 bases at V and 9 bases at J, leaving 6 bases unmatched. The CDR3 runs 15 residues. In DNA, the CDR3 is TGTGCCAGCAGCCAATATGTGACAGGGGTTTCACCCCTCCACTTT. Its translation is CASSQYVTGVSPLHF. Full variable domain (outside the CDR3, taken from reference TRBV14 and TRBJ1-6): EAGVTQFPSHSVIEKGQTVTLRCDPISGHDNLYWYRRVMGKEIKFLLHFVKESKQDESGMPNNRFLAERTGGTYSTLKVQPAELEDSGVYFCASSQYVTGVSPLHFGNGTRLTVT.

The J gene is TRBJ2-7, the V gene TRBV9; a possible D gene is TRBD2 (6 bases). The V end was cut by 3 bases, the J end by 7 bases, with 20 bases between. The CDR3 sequence is 15 residues long. Per the germline V gene, CDR1 is SGDLS and CDR2 is YYNGEE. CDR3 protein: CASSALGRTEAEQYF. The CDR3 coding sequence is TGTGCCAGCAGCGCCCTTGGGAGGACGGAAGCGGAGCAGTACTTC.

The chain uses TRBV19 and TRBJ2-2, with 11 bases fitting TRBD2. The CDR3 length is 16 residues. Germline trimming cut 5 bases from V and 5 bases from J; bases unmatched to any gene: 7. CDR1 LNHDA and CDR2 SQIVND come from the germline V gene (reference sequence). The CDR3 region has the DNA TGTGCCAGTAGTTTAGCGGGAGGGCGTCGTACCGGGGAGCTGTTTTTT. Translating it yields CASSLAGGRRTGELFF.

The chain links TRBV5-4 to TRBJ2-2, with 8 bases matching TRBD1. Trimming removed 4 bases from V and 7 bases from J; junction bases left unmatched: 9. Per the germline V gene, CDR1 is SGHNT and CDR2 is YYREEE (reference sequence). This CDR3 region has 15 residues. CDR3 amino acids: CASSRVPGQVGELFF. The CDR3 DNA reads TGTGCCAGCAGCCGAGTCCCGGGACAGGTCGGGGAGCTGTTTTTT.

This chain uses TRBV19 with TRBJ2-2; 7 bases match TRBD2. V trimming: 9 bases; J trimming: 3 bases; junction bases outside the gene matches: 16. The CDR3 is 17 residues long. CDR1 LNHDA and CDR2 SQIVND come from the germline V gene (reference sequence). The CDR3 DNA reads TGTGCCAGCCGAGGGATATGGGGAGGGCCGGACACCGGGGAGCTGTTTTTT. It is translated as CASRGIWGGPDTGELFF.

This rearrangement joins TRBV28 to TRBJ1-2; D unclear. The V and J ends lost 4 bases and 5 bases respectively, with 11 bases between them. CDR3 length: 13 residues. Germline V lookup: CDR1 MDHEN, CDR2 SYDVKM. This CDR3 reads CASSSGRRYGYTF. CDR3 coding DNA: TGTGCCAGCAGTTCCGGTAGGAGGTATGGCTACACCTTC.

The chain uses TRBV7-9 and TRBJ2-2; D uncertain. The V and J ends lost 0 bases and 6 bases respectively, with 8 bases between them. Germline V gene lookup returns CDR1 SEHNR and CDR2 FQNEAQ (reference sequence). The CDR3 covers 14 residues. CDR3 DNA sequence: TGTGCCAGCAGCTTAGCCGGGTTGCCCGGGGAGCTGTTTTTT. Amino acids: CASSLAGLPGELFF.

The V gene is TRBV5-1, the J gene TRBJ2-2, with no clear D. The V end was cut by 4 bases, the J end by 7 bases, with 8 bases between. CDR3 size: 12 residues. Germline-derived CDR1 and CDR2 are SGHRS and YFSETQ. The CDR3 region is CASSRSNGELFF. Here the CDR3 DNA reads TGCGCCAGCAGCCGATCCAACGGGGAGCTGTTTTTT.

The rearrangement links TRBV28 to TRBJ2-7; 8 nucleotides line up with TRBD2. The CDR3 extends over 13 amino acids. Germline V gene lookup returns CDR1 MDHEN and CDR2 SYDVKM. The J segment lost 3 bases and the V segment lost 8 bases, leaving 6 bases of the junction unmatched. The CDR3 DNA reads TGTGCCAGCGGAACTAGCGGATACTACGAGCAGTACTTC. Translation: CASGTSGYYEQYF.

The chain's CDR3 is CASSLETSGTEQFF. The CDR3 nucleotides are TGTGCCAGCAGCTTAGAAACTAGCGGGACTGAGCAGTTCTTC. The chain joins TRBV7-2 to TRBJ2-1; TRBD2 matches 10 bases. Germline V gene sequence: CDR1 SGHTA, CDR2 FQGNSA. V lost 1 base, J lost 9 bases, and 3 bases stayed unmatched. The CDR3 runs 14 residues.

Comments on this clone: At the DNA level, this CDR3 is encoded by other sequences in the same sample as well. J is TRBJ2-7 and V is TRBV5-1; 11 positions agree with TRBD2. V shed 0 bases and J 4 bases; nucleotides not matched to a gene: 6. This CDR3 is built from 16 residues. Germline V gene sequence: CDR1 SGHRS, CDR2 YFSETQ. The CDR3 DNA is TGCGCCAGCAGCTTGGTAGGCCTAGCGGGAGGTTACGAGCAGTACTTC. It encodes CASSLVGLAGGYEQYF.

The J gene is TRBJ1-5, the V gene TRBV23-1; D remains ambiguous. TRBV23-1 is filed as an ORF, its function uncertain. The V end lost 6 bases, the J end lost 10 bases, and 16 bases lay between the germline ends. The length of the CDR3 is 13 residues. The CDR3 region is CASSRNEVCPQHF. CDR3 nucleotide sequence: TGCGCCAGCAGCCGAAACGAAGTGTGCCCCCAGCATTTT.

V is TRBV28 and J is TRBJ2-3; no reliable D call. Germline lookup yields CDR1 MDHEN and CDR2 SYDVKM. The V gene lost 2 bases and the J gene lost 5 bases, with 14 bases spanning the gap. The CDR3 is 15 amino acids. This CDR3 reads CASSLIIALGDTQYF. The CDR3 DNA follows: TGTGCCAGCAGTTTAATTATCGCCTTGGGAGATACGCAGTATTTT.

This chain joins TRBV28 and TRBJ2-3; D is unclear. This CDR3 region has 12 residues. Deletions cut 6 bases from V and 0 bases from J, with 4 bases between. Germline V gives CDR1 MDHEN, CDR2 SYDVKM. The CDR3, as DNA: TGTGCCAGCAGGGAGAGCACAGATACGCAGTATTTT. It is translated as CASRESTDTQYF.

Comments on this clone: At one boundary the junction diverges from the germline segment, which might be a read error. The rearrangement uses TRBV28 and TRBJ1-1; 9 bases agree with TRBD1. CDR1 is MDHEN and CDR2 is SYDVKM in the germline V gene. The CDR3 runs to 11 residues. CDR3 DNA: TGTGCCAGCGGGCCCTTTAGGGACAGGGTCTTT. Protein sequence: CASGPFRDRVF.